Presented here are 24 T cell receptor beta chains from one specimen sequenced in a study of early T cells in non-severe SARS-CoV-2 infection. TCRdb re-called the 5' RACE reads through MiXCR, storing one row per CDR3 protein. This sample has tens of thousands of distinct CDR3 sequences; around 8% occur once, and the top ten carry about 10%. The specimen was whole blood, collected at baseline. These receptors all stem from an adult who was a healthcare worker with PCR-confirmed SARS-CoV-2 infection or an uninfected control (not recorded which).

The table lists this clonotype with many counts. The chain combines TRBV19 with TRBJ2-2; 10 nucleotides line up with TRBD1. V shed 9 bases, J shed 6 bases, and the junction held 7 bases outside the gene matches. The CDR3 covers 14 residues. The germline gives CDR1 LNHDA, CDR2 SQIVND (reference sequence). CDR3 coding DNA: TGTGCCAGCCTCCGGGACAGGGGTTCCGGGGAGCTGTTTTTT. Its protein product is CASLRDRGSGELFF.

The chain combines TRBV2 with TRBJ2-1; D gene uncertain. The CDR3 length is 11 residues. V was pared by 7 bases and J by 9 bases, with 10 bases between. Germline loops: CDR1 SNHLY, CDR2 FYNNEI. This CDR3 is CASTSGAEQFF. The CDR3 DNA sequence: TGTGCCAGCACCTCGGGTGCTGAGCAGTTCTTC.

This clonotype has only a few counts. This rearrangement joins TRBV28 to TRBJ2-5; D is unresolved. V lost 7 bases and J 9 bases, leaving 12 bases between the germline ends. The CDR3 spans 11 residues. Per germline, CDR1 MDHEN and CDR2 SYDVKM. CDR3 amino acids: CASKGIEAQYF. The CDR3 DNA sequence: TGTGCCAGCAAGGGTATTGAGGCCCAGTACTTC.

The chain links TRBV5-1 to TRBJ2-1; 10 bases are a match to TRBD2. CDR3 length: 17 amino acids. V shed 3 bases and J 4 bases; nucleotides not matched to a gene: 10. In germline, CDR1 is SGHRS, CDR2 YFSETQ. Written as DNA, the CDR3 is TGCGCCAGCAGCTCTAGTTTAGCGGGAGGAGGTTACAATGAGCAGTTCTTC. Encoded protein: CASSSSLAGGGYNEQFF.

CDR3 DNA: TGTGCCAGCAGTCTTCTCCCTGGACAGGCCCAACGAAACTATGGCTACACCTTC. It translates to CASSLLPGQAQRNYGYTF. V usage is TRBV12-3 or TRBV12-4 and J usage is TRBJ1-2; TRBD1 matches 7 bases. This CDR3 has 18 amino acids. Trimming at V came to 5 bases and at J to 2 bases, leaving 17 bases not matched to a gene.

The V call is TRBV10-3, the J call TRBJ2-7; 8 bases are a match to TRBD1. Germline values: CDR1 ENHRY, CDR2 SYGVKD. CDR3 length equals 12 residues. Trimming took 6 bases from V and 2 from J; bases not matched to a gene: 0. CDR3 in amino acids: CAIRDRAYEQYF. In DNA, the CDR3 is TGTGCCATCAGGGACAGGGCCTACGAGCAGTACTTC.

This clonotype is termed medium-sized. The V call is TRBV20-1, the J call TRBJ1-1; D not certain. V was shortened by 0 bases and J by 4 bases, with 6 bases between the two germline ends. There are 12 residues in the CDR3. Germline values: CDR1 DFQATT, CDR2 SNEGSKA (reference sequence). The CDR3 region has the DNA TGCAGTGCTAGAGATCGGGTCACTGAAGCTTTCTTT. Residues: CSARDRVTEAFF.

This clonotype was observed many times. CDR3 nucleotide sequence: TGCGCCAGCGGGGCGGGAGGCGAGCAGTACTTC. Its translation is CASGAGGEQYF. The chain employs TRBV4-1 and TRBJ2-7, with 8 nucleotides matching TRBD2. V lost 8 bases to trimming and J lost 6 bases; unmatched junction nucleotides: 3. This CDR3 spans 11 amino acids. Germline values: CDR1 MGHRA, CDR2 YSYEKL.

This clonotype has at least ten counts. This sequence joins TRBV28 and TRBJ2-1; D might be TRBD1 (6 bases). Germline assignment: CDR1 MDHEN and CDR2 SYDVKM. The V gene lost 6 bases and the J gene lost 3 bases, with 12 bases spanning the gap. The CDR3 totals 14 residues. This CDR3 is CASRDTGSYNEQFF. CDR3 in DNA: TGTGCCAGCAGGGACACAGGGAGCTACAATGAGCAGTTCTTC.

This rearrangement joins TRBV4-1 to TRBJ2-7, with 9 bases fitting TRBD2. The CDR3 is 16 residues long. V shed 1 base, J shed 0 bases, and the junction held 4 bases outside the gene matches. Germline V gene sequence: CDR1 MGHRA, CDR2 YSYEKL. CDR3 loop: CASSQAAGGHSYEQYF. As DNA, the CDR3 is TGCGCCAGCAGCCAAGCAGCGGGAGGCCACTCCTACGAGCAGTACTTC.

This clonotype was observed a single time. The V call is TRBV18, the J call TRBJ2-1, with D unresolved. The CDR3 spans 12 residues. V dropped 0 bases and J dropped 8 bases, with 5 bases sitting between them. Germline CDR1 reads KGHSH; CDR2 reads LQKENI. The CDR3, as DNA: TGTGCCAGCTCACCACCGGCGGATGAGCAGTTCTTC. Its translation: CASSPPADEQFF.

V usage is TRBV29-1 and J usage is TRBJ2-7; 11 nucleotides line up with TRBD1. Germline CDR1 SQVTM, CDR2 ANQGSEA. The CDR3 consists of 13 residues. V shed 4 bases, J shed 6 bases, and the junction held 5 bases outside the gene matches. CDR3: CSVAGQGAVEQYF. CDR3 bases: TGCAGCGTTGCCGGACAGGGGGCCGTCGAGCAGTACTTC.

This clonotype was recorded many times. V is TRBV14 and J is TRBJ2-3, with 8 bases matching TRBD2. V was pared by 4 bases and J by 12 bases, with 3 bases of the junction left unmatched. The germline V gene has CDR1 SGHDN and CDR2 FVKESK. This CDR3 region has 11 residues. The CDR3 DNA reads as TGTGCCAGCAGCCTTAGCGGGAATCAGTATTTT. This translates into CASSLSGNQYF.

The chain links TRBV28 to TRBJ1-6, with D tentatively TRBD1 (6 bases). CDR1 and CDR2 from the germline V gene are MDHEN and SYDVKM. The CDR3 is 14 amino acids. Deletions cut 2 bases from V and 9 bases from J, with 11 bases between. The CDR3 coding sequence is TGTGCCAGCAGTTTAGGGGGCCTCTCTTCACCCCTCCACTTT. It is translated as CASSLGGLSSPLHF.

This clonotype has a handful of counts. The rearrangement uses TRBV10-3 and TRBJ2-1; the D gene could be TRBD1 or TRBD2 (5 bases each). The CDR3 consists of 17 residues. V gave up 0 bases and J gave up 0 bases, with 12 bases separating them. CDR1 ENHRY and CDR2 SYGVKD come from the germline V gene. CDR3 loop: CAISESGPGRSYNEQFF. CDR3 bases: TGTGCCATCAGTGAGTCGGGTCCGGGGCGCTCCTACAATGAGCAGTTCTTC.

This clonotype has only a few counts. The chain joins TRBV14 to TRBJ2-1; D is possibly TRBD1 (5 bases). The CDR3 runs to 13 residues. Per germline, CDR1 SGHDN and CDR2 FVKESK. Trimming removed 0 bases at V and 9 bases at J, with 9 bases between. CDR3 residues: CASSQDLGAEQFF. The CDR3 bases are TGTGCCAGCAGCCAAGATCTTGGGGCTGAGCAGTTCTTC.

This clonotype was observed many times. The rearrangement joins TRBV24-1 to TRBJ2-3; 8 bases fit TRBD2. CDR1 and CDR2 (germline): KGHDR, SFDVKD. The CDR3 length is 14 residues. Trimming at V came to 10 bases and at J to 1 base, leaving 6 bases not matched to a gene. The CDR3 sequence: CATRGTRGTDTQYF. Here the CDR3 DNA reads TGTGCCACAAGAGGGACTAGAGGCACAGATACGCAGTATTTT.

This clonotype was observed at least ten times. The CDR3 reads CASSPGQGSSSTDTQYF. As DNA, the CDR3 is TGTGCCAGCAGTCCGGGACAGGGTTCTTCTAGCACAGATACGCAGTATTTT. This chain uses TRBV12-3 or TRBV12-4 with TRBJ2-3; 9 nucleotides match TRBD1. The J segment lost 0 bases and the V segment lost 5 bases, leaving 9 bases of the junction unmatched. CDR3 length: 17 residues.

This clonotype was observed a few times. This chain links TRBV10-3 with TRBJ2-1; TRBD2 matches 11 bases. Germline-derived CDR1 and CDR2 are ENHRY and SYGVKD. The CDR3 covers 13 residues. V was pared by 7 bases and J by 7 bases, with 3 bases of the junction left unmatched. CDR3 loop: CAIKLAGENEQFF. CDR3 bases: TGTGCCATCAAACTAGCGGGAGAGAATGAGCAGTTCTTC.

A few counts support this clonotype. The chain recombines TRBV6-1 with TRBJ2-3; D may be TRBD2 (5 bases). Germline V CDR1 and CDR2: MNHNS, SASEGT. The CDR3 is 14 amino acids. Trimming took off 7 bases at V and 4 bases at J, with 15 bases between the two ends. For the CDR3, the DNA is TGTGCCAGCACTGATGGGAGCGGCGCAGATACGCAGTATTTT. Protein: CASTDGSGADTQYF.

This clonotype was seen only a few times. The chain recombines TRBV19 with TRBJ2-7; the D gene is possibly TRBD1 (6 bases). CDR3 length: 15 amino acids. Germline V CDR1 and CDR2: LNHDA, SQIVND (reference sequence). Trimming removed 6 bases from V and 3 bases from J, with 18 bases in between. The CDR3 region is CASSPGSRGYYEQYF. In nucleotides, the CDR3 is TGTGCCAGTAGCCCTGGATCGAGGGGGTACTACGAGCAGTACTTC.

This clonotype was recorded many times. The chain employs TRBV20-1 and TRBJ1-5; weak D call: TRBD1 (5 bases). The germline CDR1 and CDR2 sequences are DFQATT and SNEGSKA (reference sequence). V was trimmed by 0 bases and J by 1 base, leaving 16 bases between them. CDR3 length equals 17 residues. The CDR3 loop is CSARDPRLAGSNQPQHF. The CDR3 DNA reads TGCAGTGCTAGAGATCCTCGACTAGCAGGGAGCAATCAGCCCCAGCATTTT.

This clonotype has only a few counts. This chain joins TRBV6-5 and TRBJ2-5; tentative D call: TRBD2 (6 bases). The CDR3 extends over 13 amino acids. The ends were cut back, 0 bases at V and 7 bases at J, with 9 bases in the middle. Germline CDR1 is MNHEY and CDR2 is SVGAGI. The CDR3 coding sequence is TGTGCCAGCAGTTACTCAATGGGGGGGACCCAGTACTTC. It encodes CASSYSMGGTQYF.

This clonotype was counted many times. The rearrangement joins TRBV21-1 to TRBJ2-1; TRBD2, the table's D call, was not compared with the DNA. TRBV21-1 is noted as a pseudogene. The CDR3 is 15 residues long. The DNA of the CDR3 is TGTGCCAGCAGCAAAATGCGGGAGGGAAGGGAGGAGCAGTTCTTC. This translates into CASSKMREGREEQFF.